Listed here is a single T cell receptor beta chain. The CDR3 is made up of 18 amino acids. The germline CDR1 and CDR2 sequences are LGHNA and YSLEER. The V end was cut by 0 bases, the J end by 0 bases, with 12 bases between. These data originate in a study of shared clonotypes between healthy human individuals. Study as a whole: The composition of the donors was a couple of women and a few men aged 18 to 49.

Sorted subsets were amplified in replicate PCRs using around 0.2 ug DNA, 32,000 or so T cell genomes. The repertoire was sequenced with immunoSEQ multiplex PCR; TCRdb's copy has only in-frame clones and lacks some. The sample records millions of clones, approximately 95% being singletons. The gene calls are TRBV4-3 and TRBJ2-6, with TRBD1 as a possible D gene (6 bases). The clonotype originates from a man between 18 and 29 years old in good health. Material for sequencing was naive CD4+ T cells sorted from blood. The subset: CD45RA+ positively selected. DNA for the CDR3: TGCGCCAGCAGCCAAGAGGCCAGGGGAATCTCTGGGGCCAACGTCCTGACTTTC. Translated: CASSQEARGISGANVLTF.